This TCR beta chain was sequenced during a study of shared clonotypes between healthy human individuals. The CDR3 extends over 15 amino acids. The ends were cut back, 2 bases at V and 2 bases at J, with 7 bases in the middle. Germline V lookup: CDR1 MDHEN, CDR2 SYDVKM. This clone was seen a single time. The sample contains more than one DNA sequence encoding this CDR3. Data came from immunoSEQ multiplex PCR; TCRdb stores just in-frame clones and leaves some out. The table lists about 960,000 clones, roughly 72% of them singletons. The sample comprised memory CD4+ T cells sorted from blood. Subset meaning: CD45RA-negative fraction. This TCR was sampled from a man aged 18 to 29 in good health. The chain combines TRBV28 with TRBJ2-6; no firm D call. The CDR3 reads CASSLDGPGANVLTF. In DNA, the CDR3 is TGTGCCAGCAGTTTAGACGGGCCTGGGGCCAACGTCCTGACTTTC.